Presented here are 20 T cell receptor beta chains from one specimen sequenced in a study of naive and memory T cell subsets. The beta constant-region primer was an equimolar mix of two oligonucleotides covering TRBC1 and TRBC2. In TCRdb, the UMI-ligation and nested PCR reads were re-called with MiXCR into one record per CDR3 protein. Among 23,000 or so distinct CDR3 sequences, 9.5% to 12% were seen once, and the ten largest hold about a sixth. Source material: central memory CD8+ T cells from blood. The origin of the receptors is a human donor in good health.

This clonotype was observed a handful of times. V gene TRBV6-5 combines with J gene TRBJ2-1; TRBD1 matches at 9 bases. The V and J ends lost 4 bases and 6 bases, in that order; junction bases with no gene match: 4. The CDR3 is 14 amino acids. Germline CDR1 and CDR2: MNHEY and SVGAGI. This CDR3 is CASSWTGDLNEQFF. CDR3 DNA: TGTGCCAGCAGTTGGACAGGGGATCTCAATGAGCAGTTCTTC.

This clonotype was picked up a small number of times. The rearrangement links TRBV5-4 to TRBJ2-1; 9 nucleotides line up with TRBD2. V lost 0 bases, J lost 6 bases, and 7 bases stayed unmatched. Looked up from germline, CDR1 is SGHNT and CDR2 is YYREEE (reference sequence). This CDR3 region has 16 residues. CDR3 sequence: CASSLGSGSLFNEQFF. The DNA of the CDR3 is TGTGCCAGCAGCTTGGGTAGCGGGAGTTTATTCAATGAGCAGTTCTTC.

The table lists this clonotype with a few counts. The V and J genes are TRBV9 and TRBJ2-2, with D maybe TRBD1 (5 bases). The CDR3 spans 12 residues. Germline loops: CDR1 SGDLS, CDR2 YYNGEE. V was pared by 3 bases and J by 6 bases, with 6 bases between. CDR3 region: CASSEGSGELFF. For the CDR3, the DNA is TGTGCCAGCAGCGAGGGGTCCGGGGAGCTGTTTTTT.

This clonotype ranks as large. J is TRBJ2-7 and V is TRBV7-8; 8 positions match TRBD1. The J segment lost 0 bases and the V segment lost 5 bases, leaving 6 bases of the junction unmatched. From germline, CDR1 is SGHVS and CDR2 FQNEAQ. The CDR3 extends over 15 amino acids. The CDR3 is CASSARQGPSYEQYF. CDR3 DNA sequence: TGTGCCAGCAGCGCGAGACAGGGGCCCTCCTACGAGCAGTACTTC.

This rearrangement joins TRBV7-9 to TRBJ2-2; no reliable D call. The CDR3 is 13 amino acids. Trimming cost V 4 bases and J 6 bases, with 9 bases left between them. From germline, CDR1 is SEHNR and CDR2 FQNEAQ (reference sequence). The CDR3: CASSSASSGELFF. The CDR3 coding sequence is TGTGCCAGCAGCTCCGCGAGTTCCGGGGAGCTGTTTTTT.

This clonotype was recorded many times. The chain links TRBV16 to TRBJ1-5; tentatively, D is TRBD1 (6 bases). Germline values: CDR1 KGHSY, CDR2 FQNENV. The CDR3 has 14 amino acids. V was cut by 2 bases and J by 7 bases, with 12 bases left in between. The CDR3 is CASSQRGRGQPQHF. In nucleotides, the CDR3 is TGTGCCAGCAGCCAAAGGGGCAGGGGACAGCCCCAGCATTTT.

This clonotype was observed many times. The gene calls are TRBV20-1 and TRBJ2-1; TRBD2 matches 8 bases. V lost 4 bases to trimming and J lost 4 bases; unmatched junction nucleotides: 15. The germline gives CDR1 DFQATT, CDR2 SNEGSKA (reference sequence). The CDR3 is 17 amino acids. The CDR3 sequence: CSAKPLLTSGSYNEQFF. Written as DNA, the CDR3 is TGCAGTGCTAAACCCTTACTTACTAGCGGATCTTACAATGAGCAGTTCTTC.

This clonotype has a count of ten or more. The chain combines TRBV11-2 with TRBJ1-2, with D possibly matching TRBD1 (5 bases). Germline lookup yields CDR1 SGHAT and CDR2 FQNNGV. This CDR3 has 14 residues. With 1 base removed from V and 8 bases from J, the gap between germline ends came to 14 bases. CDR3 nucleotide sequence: TGTGCCAGCAGCTTAGCACCAGGGTCTGGGGGCTACACCTTC. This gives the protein CASSLAPGSGGYTF.

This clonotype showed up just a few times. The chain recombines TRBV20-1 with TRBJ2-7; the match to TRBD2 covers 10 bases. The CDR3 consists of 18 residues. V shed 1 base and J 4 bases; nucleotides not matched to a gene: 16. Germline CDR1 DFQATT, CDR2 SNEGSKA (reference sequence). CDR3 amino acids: CSARAPGGLAGEFYEQYF. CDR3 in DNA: TGCAGTGCTAGAGCCCCAGGAGGTCTAGCGGGAGAGTTTTACGAGCAGTACTTC.

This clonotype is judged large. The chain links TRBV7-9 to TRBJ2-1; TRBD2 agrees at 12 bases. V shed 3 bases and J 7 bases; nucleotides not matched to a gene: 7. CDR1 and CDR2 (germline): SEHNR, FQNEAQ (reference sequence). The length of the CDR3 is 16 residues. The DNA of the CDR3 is TGTGCCAGCAGCTTCCTAGCGGGAGGGCCTCGTAATGAGCAGTTCTTC. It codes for CASSFLAGGPRNEQFF.

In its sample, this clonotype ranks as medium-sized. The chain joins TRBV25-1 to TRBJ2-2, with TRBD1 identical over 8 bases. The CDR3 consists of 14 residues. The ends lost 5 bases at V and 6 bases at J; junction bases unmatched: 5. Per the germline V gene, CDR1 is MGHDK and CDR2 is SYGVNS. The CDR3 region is CASSIGQGPGELFF. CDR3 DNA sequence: TGTGCCAGCAGTATTGGACAGGGTCCCGGGGAGCTGTTTTTT.

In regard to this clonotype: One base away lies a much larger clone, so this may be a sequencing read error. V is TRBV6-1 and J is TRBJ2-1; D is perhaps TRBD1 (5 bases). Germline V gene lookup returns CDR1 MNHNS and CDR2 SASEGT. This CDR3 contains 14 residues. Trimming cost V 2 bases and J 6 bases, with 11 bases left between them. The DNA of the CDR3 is TGTGCCAGCAGTGAAAGGGGCCCCGTCAATGAGCAGTTCTTC. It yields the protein CASSERGPVNEQFF.

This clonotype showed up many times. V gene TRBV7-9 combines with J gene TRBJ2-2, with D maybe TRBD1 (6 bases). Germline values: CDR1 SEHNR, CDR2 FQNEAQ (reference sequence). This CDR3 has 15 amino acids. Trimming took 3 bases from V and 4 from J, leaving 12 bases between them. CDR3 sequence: CASSFRPTGTGELFF. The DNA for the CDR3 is TGTGCCAGCAGCTTCCGACCGACAGGCACCGGGGAGCTGTTTTTT.

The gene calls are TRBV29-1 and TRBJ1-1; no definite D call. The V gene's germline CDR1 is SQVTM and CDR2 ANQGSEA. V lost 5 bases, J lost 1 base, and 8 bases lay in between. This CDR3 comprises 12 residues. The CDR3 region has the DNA TGCAGCGTTAAACACCAGAACACTGAAGCTTTCTTT. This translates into CSVKHQNTEAFF.

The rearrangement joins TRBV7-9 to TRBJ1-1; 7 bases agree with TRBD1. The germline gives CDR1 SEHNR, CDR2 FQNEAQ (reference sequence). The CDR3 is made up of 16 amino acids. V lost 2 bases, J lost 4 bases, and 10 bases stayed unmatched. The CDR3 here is CASSLHSKGARTEAFF. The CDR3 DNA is TGTGCCAGCAGCTTACATTCCAAGGGGGCGCGCACTGAAGCTTTCTTT. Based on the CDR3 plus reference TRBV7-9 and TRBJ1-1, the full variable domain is DTGVSQNPRHKITKRGQNVTFRCDPISEHNRLYWYRQTLGQGPEFLTYFQNEAQLEKSRLLSDRFSAERPKGSFSTLEIQRTEQGDSAMYLCASSLHSKGARTEAFFGQGTRLTVV.

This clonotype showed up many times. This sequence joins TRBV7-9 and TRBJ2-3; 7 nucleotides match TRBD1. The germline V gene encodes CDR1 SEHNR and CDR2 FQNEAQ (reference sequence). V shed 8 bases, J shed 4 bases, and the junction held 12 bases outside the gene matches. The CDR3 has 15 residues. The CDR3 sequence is CASHPTTGSADTQYF. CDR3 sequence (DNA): TGTGCCAGCCATCCCACGACAGGGTCCGCAGATACGCAGTATTTT.

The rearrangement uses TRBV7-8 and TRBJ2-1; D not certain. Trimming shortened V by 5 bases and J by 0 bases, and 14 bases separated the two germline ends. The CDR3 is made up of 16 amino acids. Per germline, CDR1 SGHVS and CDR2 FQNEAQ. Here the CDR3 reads CASSPVGRSSYNEQFF. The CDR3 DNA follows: TGTGCCAGCAGCCCAGTCGGGCGGTCCTCCTACAATGAGCAGTTCTTC.

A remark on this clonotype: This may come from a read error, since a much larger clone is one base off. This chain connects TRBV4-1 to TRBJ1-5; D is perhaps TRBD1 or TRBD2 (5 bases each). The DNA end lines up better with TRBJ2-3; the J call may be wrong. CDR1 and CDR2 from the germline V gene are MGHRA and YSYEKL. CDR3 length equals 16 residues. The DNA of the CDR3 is TGCGCCAGCAGCCAAGGTGTCGGCAGGGAGAGTCAGCCCCAGTATTTT. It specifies CASSQGVGRESQPQYF.

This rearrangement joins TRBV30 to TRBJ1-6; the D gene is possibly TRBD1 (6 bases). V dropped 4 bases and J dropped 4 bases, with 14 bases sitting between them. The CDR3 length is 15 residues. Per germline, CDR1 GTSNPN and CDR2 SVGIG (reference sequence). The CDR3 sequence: CAWNEGGGYNSPLHF. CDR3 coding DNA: TGTGCCTGGAACGAGGGGGGGGGTTATAATTCACCCCTCCACTTT.

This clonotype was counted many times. This CDR3 is CASSLAGASGGYTF. In DNA form, the CDR3 reads TGTGCCAGCAGCTTGGCAGGGGCGAGTGGTGGCTACACCTTC. This chain connects TRBV5-6 to TRBJ1-2, with D perhaps TRBD1 (6 bases). Germline CDR1 SGHDT, CDR2 YYEEEE. The CDR3 is 14 residues long. The V end was cut by 0 bases, the J end by 7 bases, with 13 bases between.